The rows below give T cell receptor beta chains drawn from one sample of a study of blood T cell repertoires in COVID-19. TCRdb keeps only in-frame clones here, not all; method: immunoSEQ multiplex PCR. This table has fewer than 120,000 clones, around 74% appearing once. The sample was peripheral blood. The receptors shown here come from a woman aged 55-70 years with acute or convalescent COVID-19. Both conserved end residues are part of each CDR3. The D gene is left open where the match is weak. Rows may omit the clone size; those that give it use once, few, many or a size class.

CDR3nt: TGTGCCATCAGTCCCCGGACAGGGGCCCCGAACACCGGGGAGCTGTTTTTT
CDR3aa: CAISPRTGAPNTGELFF
j_gene: TRBJ2-2
d_gene: TRBD1
v_gene: TRBV10-3
abundance: NA

CDR3nt: TGTGCCAGCCGCCTAAACAGGGACTCACCCCTCCACTTT
CDR3aa: CASRLNRDSPLHF
j_gene: TRBJ1-6
d_gene: NA
v_gene: TRBV18
abundance: NA

CDR3nt: TGTGCCAGCAGTATGGAGGGCACAGATACGCAGTATTTT
CDR3aa: CASSMEGTDTQYF
j_gene: TRBJ2-3
d_gene: NA
v_gene: TRBV28
abundance: NA

CDR3nt: TGTGCCAGCAGAGAGAACCTTAACTATGGCTACACCTTC
CDR3aa: CASRENLNYGYTF
j_gene: TRBJ1-2
d_gene: NA
v_gene: TRBV6-6
abundance: NA

CDR3nt: TGTGCCAGCAGCTTGGTCGGGTTAGGTGAGCAGTTCTTC
CDR3aa: CASSLVGLGEQFF
j_gene: TRBJ2-1
d_gene: NA
v_gene: TRBV5-4
abundance: NA

CDR3nt: TGCAGTGCTAGTCAGGGGGAGAGTGGCTACACCTTC
CDR3aa: CSASQGESGYTF
j_gene: TRBJ1-2
d_gene: TRBD1
v_gene: TRBV20-1
abundance: NA

CDR3nt: TGTGCCACTAAGGACAGGGGCGCCGGGGAGCTGTTTTTT
CDR3aa: CATKDRGAGELFF
j_gene: TRBJ2-2
d_gene: TRBD1
v_gene: TRBV19
abundance: NA

CDR3nt: TGTGCCAGCACCCCAAATAGTCAGACTGTGGGAAAACTGTTTTTT
CDR3aa: CASTPNSQTVGKLFF
j_gene: TRBJ1-4
d_gene: NA
v_gene: TRBV7-6
abundance: NA

CDR3nt: TGTGCCTGGGCAGACTCCCGGGAAAAACTGTTTTTT
CDR3aa: CAWADSREKLFF
j_gene: TRBJ1-4
d_gene: NA
v_gene: TRBV30
abundance: few

CDR3nt: TGTGCCAGCAGTTTACTTGGGCTGAACACTGAAGCTTTCTTT
CDR3aa: CASSLLGLNTEAFF
j_gene: TRBJ1-1
d_gene: NA
v_gene: TRBV28
abundance: NA

CDR3nt: TGTGCCAGTAGTATAGATCCAGACAGGCGGTACGAGCAGTACTTC
CDR3aa: CASSIDPDRRYEQYF
j_gene: TRBJ2-7
d_gene: NA
v_gene: TRBV19
abundance: few

CDR3nt: TGCGCCAGCGCCCCCCGCGCAGGGGGCAATCAGCCCCAGCATTTT
CDR3aa: CASAPRAGGNQPQHF
j_gene: TRBJ1-5
d_gene: NA
v_gene: TRBV23-1
abundance: few

CDR3nt: TGTGCCAGCAGCTGGGGACAGTCCCTTGACTATGGCTACACCTTC
CDR3aa: CASSWGQSLDYGYTF
j_gene: TRBJ1-2
d_gene: TRBD1
v_gene: TRBV5-6
abundance: NA

CDR3nt: TGTGCCAGCATAGGATTGGGACAGGGGGGGAATCAGCCCCAGCATTTT
CDR3aa: CASIGLGQGGNQPQHF
j_gene: TRBJ1-5
d_gene: TRBD1
v_gene: TRBV28
abundance: NA

CDR3nt: TGTGCCATCGGTGGAAGTTCGAGCACTGAAGCTTTCTTT
CDR3aa: CAIGGSSSTEAFF
j_gene: TRBJ1-1
d_gene: NA
v_gene: TRBV10-3
abundance: NA

CDR3nt: TGTGCCAGCAGCCCTGGCGGGACAGGGGCTTACGAAAAACTGTTTTTT
CDR3aa: CASSPGGTGAYEKLFF
j_gene: TRBJ1-4
d_gene: TRBD1
v_gene: TRBV3-1/TRBV3-2
abundance: few